Listed below are T cell receptor beta chains from one sample, sequenced in a study of early T cells in non-severe SARS-CoV-2 infection. One entry per CDR3 protein results from TCRdb running MiXCR on the 5' RACE reads. The sample yields roughly 34,000 distinct CDR3 sequences, about 6% seen once. Sequenced material: whole blood. All receptors derive from an adult who was a healthcare worker with PCR-confirmed SARS-CoV-2 infection or an uninfected control (not recorded which). The CDR3 runs from the conserved cysteine through the conserved F or W. The order of the fields is V gene, CDR3 length, CDR3 protein.

V gene: TRBV3-1
CDR3 length: 16
CDR3 protein: CASSQDSGGPTDTQYF

V gene: TRBV7-9
CDR3 length: 12
CDR3 protein: CASSLVSEELFF

V gene: TRBV20-1
CDR3 length: 14
CDR3 protein: CSAEDRDSSYEQYF

V gene: TRBV3-1
CDR3 length: 15
CDR3 protein: CASSQRGPQINEQFF

V gene: TRBV28
CDR3 length: 14
CDR3 protein: CASRTGEDNSPLHF

V gene: TRBV5-6
CDR3 length: 16
CDR3 protein: CASSLGTGVSNQPQHF

V gene: TRBV6-6
CDR3 length: 12
CDR3 protein: CASSYGAGGLIF

V gene: TRBV5-1
CDR3 length: 13
CDR3 protein: CASADPENTEAFF

V gene: TRBV7-2
CDR3 length: 15
CDR3 protein: CASISAGLAHNEQFF

V gene: TRBV12-3/TRBV12-4
CDR3 length: 14
CDR3 protein: CASAMFSNTGELFF

V gene: TRBV5-4
CDR3 length: 14
CDR3 protein: CASSTDTLADTQYF

V gene: TRBV20-1
CDR3 length: 11
CDR3 protein: CSASAPNEQFF

V gene: TRBV14
CDR3 length: 15
CDR3 protein: CASSQAMGGRETQYF

V gene: TRBV20-1
CDR3 length: 15
CDR3 protein: CSASSRLAPAHEQFF

V gene: TRBV28
CDR3 length: 12
CDR3 protein: CASSTGDQPQHF

V gene: TRBV29-1
CDR3 length: 14
CDR3 protein: CSAERRSSYNEQFF

V gene: TRBV15
CDR3 length: 15
CDR3 protein: CATSRKGQPFTEAFF

V gene: TRBV7-2
CDR3 length: 11
CDR3 protein: CASRLANTQYF

V gene: TRBV2
CDR3 length: 16
CDR3 protein: CASSTQGQLVGETQYF

V gene: TRBV13
CDR3 length: 13
CDR3 protein: CASSLGLDNEQFF

V gene: TRBV5-1
CDR3 length: 14
CDR3 protein: CASSLGPGTYEQYF

V gene: TRBV20-1
CDR3 length: 13
CDR3 protein: CSALKGGTDTQYF